This T cell receptor beta chain was profiled in a study of blood T cell repertoires in COVID-19 (dated by TCRdb to about 2020). Study-wide context: The collaborator samples originated in the United States, Italy and Spain and spanned the acute and convalescent phases of COVID-19. The prospective study material was composed of cDNA or gDNA derived from T cells, B-cell-depleted T cells, or PBMCs. The dataset comprised deeply sampled blood TCRbeta repertoires from subjects exposed to, actively infected with, or recovered from COVID-19. The repertoires were made available in a free public database intended to serve as a resource for research on the immune response to SARS-CoV-2. Samples were obtained from the ongoing ImmuneRACE study (first 160 participants) and from 1,254 subjects provided by 6 global collaborators. The sample metadata nearly always contained a de-identified subject ID, COVID-19 status, age in years and sex. Where available, HLA class I and class II types were taken from metadata supplied by the sample provider and were not determined by assay-based typing.

Whole blood was collected in K2EDTA tubes by collaborating institutions according to the institutions' own protocols. Collaborator samples were shipped for TCRbeta analysis as frozen whole blood, isolated PBMCs, or DNA extracted from either sample type. Study-wide findings and limitations: Clinical and demographic metadata were provided uncurated, with the amount varying by source and participant.

The immunoSEQ Assay, a bias-controlled multiplex PCR, was used to amplify TCRbeta CDR3 regions from genomic DNA. In the original analysis: The number of nucleated cells in each sample was estimated by amplification of reference gene primers within the assay. To quantify the absolute abundance of each unique TCRbeta CDR3 rearrangement, sequence reads were collapsed and filtered. For each sample, productive Simpson clonality was calculated as the square root of Simpson's diversity index across productive rearrangements. TCRdb re-hosts the immuneACCESS table, in-frame sequences only. Its copies lack some clones; in the studies checked, an unresolved V gene accounts for under half of them, and the cause for the rest is not known. Clonal size and the V and J genes are those of that table, whereas D and trimming came from the DNA. The sample table lists over 20,000 clones, 89% of them with a count of one. Approximately 9.9% of the sample rests with the top ten.

This clone was seen just once. This clone's antigen is unknown. Per-nucleotide qualities are absent, and no much larger clonotype sits a single base away. The TCR sequence derives from a man between 70 and 80 years old with acute or convalescent COVID-19. Material: peripheral blood.

The DNA is TGTGCCACCAGCAGTGGAGCGGGGGGGCCCGGCACAGATACGCAGTATTTT. This codes for CATSSGAGGPGTDTQYF. Rearrangement joined TRBV15 to TRBJ2-3; TRBD2 lines up with 10 middle nucleotides. Clipping removes 3 bases from V and 1 base from J, with 7 as the unmatched junction base count. As encoded in the germline V gene (reference sequence), CDR1 is LNHNV while CDR2 is YYDKDF. The CDR3 numbers 17 residues from cysteine through phenylalanine. Just CDR3 DNA is preserved here, 51 bases in frame from base 1.